A selection of T cell receptor beta chains follows, all from one sample in a study of blood T cell repertoires in COVID-19. The assay was immunoSEQ multiplex PCR, and TCRdb's table has in-frame clones only and misses some. In the table there are some 200,000 clones, around 86% of which are singletons. The sequenced sample consisted of peripheral blood. The receptor source for this set is a man older than 75 with acute or convalescent COVID-19. Each CDR3 is given with its conserved first and last residue. D genes are given only for firm matches. Only some rows state a clone size, as once, few, many or a class for expanded clones.

d_call,j_call,clone_size,v_call,cdr3_nt,cdr3_aa
-,TRBJ2-2,-,TRBV9,TGTGCCAGCCGGAGGGGCACCGGGGAGCTGTTTTTT,CASRRGTGELFF
TRBD1,TRBJ2-1,-,TRBV2,TGTGCCAGCCAGAGGACAGGGGAGAATGAGCAGTTCTTC,CASQRTGENEQFF
TRBD2,TRBJ2-3,-,TRBV14,TGTGCCAGCAGCCAAGGATACCTAGCGGATGGCACAGATACGCAGTATTTT,CASSQGYLADGTDTQYF
TRBD1,TRBJ1-1,-,TRBV3-1/TRBV3-2,TGTGCCAGCAGCCTCGGCCAGACAGGGCGCGGAAGGGCTTTCTTT,CASSLGQTGRGRAFF
TRBD1,TRBJ2-1,-,TRBV5-6,TGTGCCAGCAGCAAGGCCGGGACAGGGGGCTACAATGAGCAGTTCTTC,CASSKAGTGGYNEQFF
-,TRBJ1-1,-,TRBV19,TGTGCCAGTGCGGGGAGCACTGAAGCTTTCTTT,CASAGSTEAFF
-,TRBJ1-4,-,TRBV15,TGTGCCACCAGCAGAGATCTAGGGGGGGCATGGGAAAAACTGTTTTTT,CATSRDLGGAWEKLFF
-,TRBJ1-4,-,TRBV4-3,TGCGCCAGCAGCCAAGATATAGGGGCGAGGAATGAAAAACTGTTTTTT,CASSQDIGARNEKLFF
TRBD2,TRBJ2-1,-,TRBV19,TGTGCCAGTAGTATGGTGAAACTAGCGGGAGAGTACAATGAGCAGTTCTTC,CASSMVKLAGEYNEQFF
-,TRBJ2-2,-,TRBV19,TGTGCCAGTAGTGAACAGACCACCGGGGAGCTGTTTTTT,CASSEQTTGELFF
-,TRBJ1-2,-,TRBV29-1,TGCAGCGTTGCAAAACAGGGAAACTATGGCTACACCTTC,CSVAKQGNYGYTF
TRBD2,TRBJ2-1,-,TRBV12-5,TGTGCTAGTAATCGGTTGGGACTAGCGGGAAACAATGAGCAGTTCTTC,CASNRLGLAGNNEQFF
-,TRBJ1-1,-,TRBV29-1,TGCAGCGTTGAAGATCTGTCGGGGGTCGACACTGAAGCTTTCTTT,CSVEDLSGVDTEAFF
-,TRBJ1-1,-,TRBV30,TGTGCCTGGAGTATGCTTGGGGGGGGGAACACTGAAGCTTTCTTT,CAWSMLGGGNTEAFF
-,TRBJ1-1,-,TRBV6-1,TGTGCCAGCAGTGAAGGCCGGGGAGCGGGAAACACTGAAGCTTTCTTT,CASSEGRGAGNTEAFF
-,TRBJ1-5,-,TRBV6-6,TGTGCCAGCAGTTACGGGGGAGGCCAGCCCCAGCATTTT,CASSYGGGQPQHF
TRBD2,TRBJ2-5,-,TRBV7-2,TGTGCCAGCAGCTCAGTCAGCGGGACCCCGGGGAAGACCCAGTACTTC,CASSSVSGTPGKTQYF
TRBD1,TRBJ2-2,-,TRBV9,TGTGCCAGCAGCGTTTGGGACAGGGGTGCCGGGGAGCTGTTTTTT,CASSVWDRGAGELFF
TRBD2,TRBJ2-2,-,TRBV24-1,TGTGCCACCAGTAACCTAGCGGGAGGGCCCGGGGAGCTGTTTTTT,CATSNLAGGPGELFF
-,TRBJ1-1,-,TRBV28,TGTGCCAGCACCCTAGGGAGGGGCACTGAAGCTTTCTTT,CASTLGRGTEAFF
-,TRBJ2-1,-,TRBV27,TGTGCCAGCAGTTCCCTACTCATCAATGAGCAGTTCTTC,CASSSLLINEQFF
TRBD2,TRBJ2-3,-,TRBV7-9,TGTGCCAGCAGCTTAGCGGGACTAGCGGGGCCCACAGATACGCAGTATTTT,CASSLAGLAGPTDTQYF
-,TRBJ1-6,-,TRBV7-9,TGTGCCAGCACCCGGGGGGGGGATTCACCCCTCCACTTT,CASTRGGDSPLHF
-,TRBJ2-3,once,TRBV7-3,TGTGCCAGCAGCTCTTCTAGATTGACAGATACGCAGTATTTT,CASSSSRLTDTQYF
TRBD2,TRBJ2-1,-,TRBV14,TGTGCCAGCAGCCAAGTTGGTTTGGGGCAGCGGGACCCGAGCTCCTACAATGAGCAGTTCTTC,CASSQVGLGQRDPSSYNEQFF
TRBD2,TRBJ2-2,-,TRBV7-2,TGTGCCAGCAGCTCACAGGCGGGAGGGGCGATCGGGGAGCTGTTTTTT,CASSSQAGGAIGELFF
TRBD2,TRBJ2-3,-,TRBV5-1,TGCGCCAGCAGCTTGACGAGCGGGACCCCCACAGATACGCAGTATTTT,CASSLTSGTPTDTQYF
TRBD1,TRBJ1-4,-,TRBV5-6,TGTGCCAGCAGCTTGTGGACAGGCCAAATGACTGAAAAACTGTTTTTT,CASSLWTGQMTEKLFF
TRBD2,TRBJ2-2,-,TRBV5-1,TGCGCCAGCAGTTCGGGGACTAGCGGGAGGGCCGTCGACACCGGGGAGCTGTTTTTT,CASSSGTSGRAVDTGELFF
-,TRBJ2-1,-,TRBV11-3,TGTGCCAGCAGCCCAGGGATCGGAAGCTCCTACAATGAGCAGTTCTTC,CASSPGIGSSYNEQFF
TRBD1,TRBJ1-5,-,TRBV29-1,TGCAGCGTCCGAGCCGGGACAGGATCCAATCAGCCCCAGCATTTT,CSVRAGTGSNQPQHF
TRBD1,TRBJ2-7,few,TRBV7-6,TGTGCCAGCAGCTTAGGGGCAGGGGGCTACTACGAGCAGTACTTC,CASSLGAGGYYEQYF
-,TRBJ1-4,-,TRBV6-6,TGTGCCAGCAGCCTCTCCGGGGGGGTTGAAAAACTGTTTTTT,CASSLSGGVEKLFF
-,TRBJ2-1,-,TRBV18,TGTGCCAGCTCACCAATGGGCAGCTCCTACAATGAGCAGTTCTTC,CASSPMGSSYNEQFF
-,TRBJ1-5,once,TRBV10-3,TGTGCCATCAGTGATGGGCAGGGTTGGGAGCCCCAGCATTTT,CAISDGQGWEPQHF
TRBD2,TRBJ2-1,-,TRBV19,TGTGCCAGTAGTATATCTAGCGGCCACCCCTGGGGTGAGCAGTTCTTC,CASSISSGHPWGEQFF
TRBD2,TRBJ2-2,-,TRBV24-1,TGTGCCACCAGTGATTTAGCGGGAGTCGGAACGAACACCGGGGAGCTGTTTTTT,CATSDLAGVGTNTGELFF
-,TRBJ1-1,-,TRBV19,TGTGCCAGTAGTATATTCGGCGGGGGTACTGAAGCTTTCTTT,CASSIFGGGTEAFF
-,TRBJ2-5,-,TRBV28,TGTGCCAGCAGTGAAACTAGGGTCGGTCAAGAGACCCAGTACTTC,CASSETRVGQETQYF
-,TRBJ1-4,-,TRBV21-1,TGTGCCAGCACGACAGGCGAGGGTGAAAAACTGTTTTTT,CASTTGEGEKLFF
-,TRBJ2-5,-,TRBV28,TGTGCCAGTTTAGAAGAGACCCAGTACTTC,CASLEETQYF
-,TRBJ1-2,-,TRBV5-1,TGCGCCAGCAGCTTGGTCGCCGGGTATGGCTACACCTTC,CASSLVAGYGYTF
-,TRBJ1-1,-,TRBV5-4,TGTGCCAGCAGCTTGTGGCAGAACACTGAAGCTTTCTTT,CASSLWQNTEAFF
-,TRBJ1-6,-,TRBV7-9,TGTGCCAGCAGCTTAGCACAGGGTTCCCCGTATAATTCACCCCTCCACTTT,CASSLAQGSPYNSPLHF
TRBD1,TRBJ1-2,-,TRBV30,TGTGCCTGGAGTCAAGGACAGGGCGGAGGCTACACCTTC,CAWSQGQGGGYTF
-,TRBJ1-1,-,TRBV7-6,TGTGCCAGCACCCCGGTGGGGGCGGGTGACACTGAAGCTTTCTTT,CASTPVGAGDTEAFF
TRBD1,TRBJ1-1,few,TRBV4-1,TGCGCCAGCAGACCGGGACAGAGGAACACTGAAGCTTTCTTT,CASRPGQRNTEAFF
TRBD1,TRBJ1-1,-,TRBV7-9,TGTGCCAGCAGCGACAGGGGAGGGAGCACTGAAGCTTTCTTT,CASSDRGGSTEAFF